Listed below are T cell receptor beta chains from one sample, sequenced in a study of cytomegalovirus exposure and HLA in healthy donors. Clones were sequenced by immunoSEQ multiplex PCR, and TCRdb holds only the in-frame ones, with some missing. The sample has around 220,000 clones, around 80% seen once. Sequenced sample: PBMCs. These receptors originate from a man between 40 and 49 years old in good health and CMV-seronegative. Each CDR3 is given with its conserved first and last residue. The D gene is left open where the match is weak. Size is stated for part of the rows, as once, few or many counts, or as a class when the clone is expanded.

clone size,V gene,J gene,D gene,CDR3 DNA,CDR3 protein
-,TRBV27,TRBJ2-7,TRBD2,TGTGCCAGCGGTACTAGCGGGAGTTACGAGCAGTACTTC,CASGTSGSYEQYF
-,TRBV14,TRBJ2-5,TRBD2,TGTGCCAGCAGCCAACCTTCAATCCATAGCGGGGGGCAGGAGACCCAGTACTTC,CASSQPSIHSGGQETQYF
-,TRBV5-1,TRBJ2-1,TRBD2,TGCGCCAGCAGCTTGCAGCCGGGGGGGACAAACAATGAGCAGTTCTTC,CASSLQPGGTNNEQFF
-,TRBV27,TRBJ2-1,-,TGTGCCAGCAGTTTCCGGGAGCCGGTTTACAATGAGCAGTTCTTC,CASSFREPVYNEQFF
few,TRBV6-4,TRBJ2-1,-,TGTGCCAGCAGTGACTCGAATTTAGGGGTGGGTGAGCAGTTCTTC,CASSDSNLGVGEQFF
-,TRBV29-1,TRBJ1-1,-,TGCAGCGTTGACAGGAACACTGAAGCTTTCTTT,CSVDRNTEAFF
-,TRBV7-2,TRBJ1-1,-,TGTGCCAGCAGCTTAGTAGCGGGAATGACTGAAGCTTTCTTT,CASSLVAGMTEAFF
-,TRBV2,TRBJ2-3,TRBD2,TGTGCCAGCAGTGGAGGGACTAGCGGGGGGACGCAGTATTTT,CASSGGTSGGTQYF
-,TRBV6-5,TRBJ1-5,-,TGTGCCAGCAGTTTCCCAGGACAGCCCCAGCATTTT,CASSFPGQPQHF
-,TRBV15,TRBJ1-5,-,TGTGCCACCAGCAGGGGGGGAGGAGATCAGCCCCAGCATTTT,CATSRGGGDQPQHF
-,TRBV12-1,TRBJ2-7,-,TGTGCCAGCAGCTCTCTCCGGGACTGCAACTCCTACGAGCAGTACTTC,CASSSLRDCNSYEQYF
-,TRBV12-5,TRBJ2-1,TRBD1,TGTGCTAGTGGTTTGGTTGTTGACAGGGCATACAATGAGCAGTTCTTC,CASGLVVDRAYNEQFF
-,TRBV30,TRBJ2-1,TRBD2,TGTGCCTGGAGTGTACGGACTAGGAAAGGGAAGCAGTTCTTC,CAWSVRTRKGKQFF
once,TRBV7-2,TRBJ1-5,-,TGTGCCAGCAGCTTGGGGACACCGAGGACTTATCAGCCCCAGCATTTT,CASSLGTPRTYQPQHF
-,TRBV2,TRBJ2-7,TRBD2,TGTACCAGCAGTCCGGCGGGAGCCGACTACGAGCAGTACTTC,CTSSPAGADYEQYF
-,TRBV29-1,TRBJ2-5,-,TGCAGCGTTGACAGGGGCGTGGAGACCCAGTACTTC,CSVDRGVETQYF
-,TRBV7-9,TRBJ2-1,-,TGTGCCAGCAGCCACGGGGGTGTTGAGCAGTTCTTC,CASSHGGVEQFF
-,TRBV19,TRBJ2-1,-,TGTGCCAGCTCGATTGAGGGCCCGACCGGGAGCTCCTACAATGAGCAGTTCTTC,CASSIEGPTGSSYNEQFF
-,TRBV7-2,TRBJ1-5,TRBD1,TGTGCCAGCAGCTTACACGGGACAGGGGGTAGCAATCAGCCCCAGCATTTT,CASSLHGTGGSNQPQHF
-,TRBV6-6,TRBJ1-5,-,TGTGCCAGCAGTGGTCGGAGCGACCTCTCCCAGCCCCAGCATTTT,CASSGRSDLSQPQHF
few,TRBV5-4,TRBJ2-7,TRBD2,TGTGCCAGCAGCTTTAGACTATTGGGACTAGCGGGAAAGTACGAGCAGTACTTC,CASSFRLLGLAGKYEQYF
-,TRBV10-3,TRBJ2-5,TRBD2,TGTGCCATCAGTGACTCGGGAGGGCCAGAGACCCAGTACTTC,CAISDSGGPETQYF
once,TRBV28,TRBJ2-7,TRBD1,TGTGCCAGCAGTTTAGGACAGGGCTACGAGCAGTACTTC,CASSLGQGYEQYF
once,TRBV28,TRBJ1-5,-,TGTGCCAGCAGTTTGCTGGAACAGTTTAATCAGCCCCAGCATTTT,CASSLLEQFNQPQHF
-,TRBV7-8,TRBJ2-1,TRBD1,TGTGCCAGCAGCATCCGGGACAGGAACAATGAGCAGTTCTTC,CASSIRDRNNEQFF
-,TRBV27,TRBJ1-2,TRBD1,TGTGCCAGCAGTTCCCGGACAGGGGCTGTCTATGGCTACACCTTC,CASSSRTGAVYGYTF
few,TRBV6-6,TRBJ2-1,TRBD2,TGTGCCAGCAGTTACCCGGGACTAGCCACTGAGCAGTTCTTC,CASSYPGLATEQFF
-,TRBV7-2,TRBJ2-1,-,TGTGCCAGCAGCTTAGCGGCCGGGAATGAGCAGTTCTTC,CASSLAAGNEQFF
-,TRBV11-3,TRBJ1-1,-,TGTGCCAGCAGCCCCGGGGGTCTGAACACTGAAGCTTTCTTT,CASSPGGLNTEAFF
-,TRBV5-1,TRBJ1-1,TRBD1,TGCGCCAGCAGCTTGGCACAGGGGATTTTGACTGAAGCTTTCTTT,CASSLAQGILTEAFF
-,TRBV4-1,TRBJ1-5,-,TGCGCCAGCAGCCCGCAGAAGTTTCAGCCCCAGCATTTT,CASSPQKFQPQHF
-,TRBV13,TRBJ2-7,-,TGTGCCAGCAGCATCACCGGGACAAGCTCCTACGAGCAGTACTTC,CASSITGTSSYEQYF
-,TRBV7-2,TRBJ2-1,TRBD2,TGTGCCAGCAGCGCCCGGACTAGCGGTAAATACAATGAGCAGTTCTTC,CASSARTSGKYNEQFF
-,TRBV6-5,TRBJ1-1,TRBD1,TGTGCCAGCAGTTATGGGACAGGGGATTTCGCTGAAGCTTTCTTT,CASSYGTGDFAEAFF
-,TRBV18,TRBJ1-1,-,TGTGCCAGCTCCCCAGGGCAGGGGAACACTGAAGCTTTCTTT,CASSPGQGNTEAFF
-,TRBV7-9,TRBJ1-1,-,TGTTCCAGCAGCTTAGGCCTCGGTGAAGCTTTCTTT,CSSSLGLGEAFF
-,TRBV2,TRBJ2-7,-,TGTGCCAGCAGTATGACTAGCTACGAGCAGTACTTC,CASSMTSYEQYF
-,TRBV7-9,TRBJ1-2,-,TGTTCCAGCAGCTTAGAGCCCCGCTATGGCTACACCTTC,CSSSLEPRYGYTF
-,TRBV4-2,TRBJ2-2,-,TGTGCCAGCAGCCAAGAGAGAAGCACCGGGGAGCTGTTTTTT,CASSQERSTGELFF
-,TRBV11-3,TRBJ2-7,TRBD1,TGTGCCAGCAGCTCCACTACAGGGGCTAAGTCCTACGAGCAGTACTTC,CASSSTTGAKSYEQYF
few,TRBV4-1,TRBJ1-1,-,TGCGCCAGCAGCCAAGTGGAACAGGGAGGGGATGAAGCTTTCTTT,CASSQVEQGGDEAFF
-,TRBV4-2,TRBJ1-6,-,TGTGCCAGCAGCCAGGAACAGTATAATTCACCCCTCCACTTT,CASSQEQYNSPLHF
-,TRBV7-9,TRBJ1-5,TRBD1,TGTGCCAGCAGCCGTGGGACAGGCGATCTCAATCAGCCCCAGCATTTT,CASSRGTGDLNQPQHF
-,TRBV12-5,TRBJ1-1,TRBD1,TGTGCTAGTGGTTTGGTGACCGGGACAGGACCCACTGAAGCTTTCTTT,CASGLVTGTGPTEAFF
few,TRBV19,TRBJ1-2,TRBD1,TGTGCCAGTAACAAGGACAGGGGTTACTATGGCTACACCTTC,CASNKDRGYYGYTF
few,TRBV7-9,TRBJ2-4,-,TGTGCCAGCGAGGAGGGCCGGGCCAAAAACATTCAGTACTTC,CASEEGRAKNIQYF
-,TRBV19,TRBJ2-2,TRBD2,TGTGCCAGTACCCCCCAACTAGCGGGAGTCACCGGGGAGCTGTTTTTT,CASTPQLAGVTGELFF